Shown below are 7 T cell receptor beta chains from a single sample sequenced in a study of blood T cell repertoires in COVID-19. The assay was immunoSEQ multiplex PCR, and TCRdb's table has in-frame clones only and misses some. Of about 280,000 clones in the sample, approximately 88% were seen once. The sequenced sample was peripheral blood. These receptors originate from a man between 18 and 35 years old with active or convalescent COVID-19.

There are a few counts of this clone. The V gene is TRBV7-9, the J gene TRBJ2-7, with D tentatively TRBD1 (5 bases). The CDR3 is 13 residues long. V was clipped by 8 bases and J by 0 bases, with 11 bases between them. The V gene's germline CDR1 is SEHNR and CDR2 FQNEAQ (reference sequence). In nucleotides, the CDR3 is TGTGCCAGCGGTCCCAGGGTCTCCTACGAGCAGTACTTC. The encoded protein is CASGPRVSYEQYF.

The genes are TRBV27 and TRBJ1-1; 9 bases map to TRBD1. CDR1 is MNHEY, CDR2 SMNVEV, per germline (reference sequence). The CDR3 loop spans 13 amino acids. The V and J ends lost 5 bases and 5 bases, in that order; junction bases with no gene match: 3. The CDR3 spells CASSATGGTEAFF. For the CDR3, the DNA is TGTGCCAGCAGTGCGACAGGGGGGACTGAAGCTTTCTTT.

The chain couples TRBV4-1 to TRBJ1-1; unclear D gene. V shed 1 base and J shed 1 base, with 10 bases lying between them. CDR1 and CDR2 from the germline V gene are MGHRA and YSYEKL. The CDR3 sequence is 15 residues long. The CDR3 DNA follows: TGCGCCAGCAGCCAAGTATCGGGTGAGAACACTGAAGCTTTCTTT. This encodes CASSQVSGENTEAFF.

V is TRBV9 and J is TRBJ2-2; tentative D call: TRBD1 (5 bases). Trimming left V 4 bases short and J 6 bases short, with 13 bases between. Germline CDR1 SGDLS, CDR2 YYNGEE. The CDR3 has 14 residues. This chain's CDR3 is CASSPPHRPGELFF. Written as DNA, the CDR3 is TGTGCCAGCAGCCCCCCCCACAGGCCCGGGGAGCTGTTTTTT. Looking up the rest from reference TRBV9 and TRBJ2-2 gives the full variable domain: DSGVTQTPKHLITATGQRVTLRCSPRSGDLSVYWYQQSLDQGLQFLIQYYNGEERAKGNILERFSAQQFPDLHSELNLSSLELGDSALYFCASSPPHRPGELFFGEGSRLTVL.

The chain couples TRBV13 to TRBJ1-2; 10 nucleotides align to TRBD1. The CDR3 length is 15 residues. V shed 5 bases and J 0 bases; nucleotides not matched to a gene: 3. Germline V lookup: CDR1 PRHDT, CDR2 FYEKMQ (reference sequence). In DNA, the CDR3 is TGTGCCAGCAGCCCCGGACAGGGGGCTAACTATGGCTACACCTTC. Translating gives CASSPGQGANYGYTF.

The genes are TRBV6-1 and TRBJ2-5, with a weak D call TRBD1 (6 bases). Germline V gene lookup returns CDR1 MNHNS and CDR2 SASEGT. Trimming shortened V by 1 base and J by 3 bases, and 9 bases separated the two germline ends. This CDR3 is 14 amino acids long. CDR3 bases: TGTGCCAGCAGTGAAGGAGGACAGAAAGAGACCCAGTACTTC. Protein: CASSEGGQKETQYF.

This chain links TRBV4-3 with TRBJ2-7; D might be TRBD1 (5 bases). V dropped 2 bases and J dropped 6 bases, with 20 bases sitting between them. The CDR3 contains 16 residues. The germline CDR1 and CDR2 sequences are LGHNA and YSLEER. CDR3 nucleotides: TGCGCCAGCAGCCAAAAGGCGACCCAGGGCAGGCTCGAGCAGTACTTC. Residues: CASSQKATQGRLEQYF.